This passage covers 8 T cell receptor beta chains from one sample sequenced in a study of CD8 T cells in ankylosing spondylitis. One entry per CDR3 protein, called by TCRdb with MiXCR from the 5' RACE reads. The data hold a few hundred thousand distinct CDR3 sequences, with 18% observed a single time. The sample taken for sequencing was blood, either unsorted or a sorted T cell fraction (not recorded which). The receptors shown here come from a male donor with ankylosing spondylitis or in good health (not recorded which).

This clonotype has a handful of counts. The chain has TRBV5-1 and TRBJ2-1; no firm D call. Germline V gene sequence: CDR1 SGHRS, CDR2 YFSETQ. CDR3 length equals 13 residues. The germline V and J ends were trimmed by 0 bases and 10 bases, with 11 bases remaining between them. CDR3 sequence reads: CASSLELTMEQFF. CDR3 sequence (DNA): TGCGCCAGCAGCTTGGAACTGACAATGGAGCAGTTCTTC.

This clonotype was observed a few times. Here the CDR3 DNA reads TGTGCCAGCAGCCAAGAGCTAGCACCCGGGGAGCTGTTTTTT. This translates into CASSQELAPGELFF. This chain joins TRBV4-2 and TRBJ2-2; perhaps TRBD2 as D (5 bases). V was shortened by 0 bases and J by 6 bases, with 8 bases between the two germline ends. Germline V lookup: CDR1 LGHNA, CDR2 YNFKEQ. The CDR3 spans 14 residues.

This clonotype has more than one count but fewer than ten. The chain carries TRBV11-1 and TRBJ2-1, with 7 bases fitting TRBD1. Germline assignment: CDR1 SGHAT and CDR2 FQDESV (reference sequence). V lost 5 bases, J lost 3 bases, and 7 bases stayed unmatched. This CDR3 is 15 amino acids long. The CDR3 loop reads CASSVRQGFYNEQFF. CDR3 sequence (DNA): TGTGCCAGCAGCGTCAGACAGGGTTTCTACAATGAGCAGTTCTTC.

This clonotype was seen a few times. This chain joins TRBV6-1 and TRBJ2-1; D unclear. V dropped 7 bases and J dropped 2 bases, with 9 bases sitting between them. The V gene's germline CDR1 is MNHNS and CDR2 SASEGT. The CDR3 extends over 13 amino acids. CDR3 in amino acids: CASIGRAYNEQFF. The CDR3 nucleotides are TGTGCCAGCATAGGAAGGGCCTACAATGAGCAGTTCTTC.

V usage is TRBV7-9 and J usage is TRBJ2-2; D is possibly TRBD2 (7 bases). CDR3 length equals 15 residues. Germline V gene sequence: CDR1 SEHNR, CDR2 FQNEAQ (reference sequence). V lost 2 bases and J lost 10, with 17 bases in between. CDR3 nucleotides: TGTGCCAGCAGCTTACAACGGGGGGCGTTAGAGGAGCTGTTTTTT. Protein sequence: CASSLQRGALEELFF.

The chain joins TRBV29-1 to TRBJ2-1; TRBD2 aligns across 8 bases. This CDR3 has 13 residues. V was clipped by 7 bases and J by 4 bases; unmatched bases: 6. Per germline, CDR1 SQVTM and CDR2 ANQGSEA. The CDR3 nucleotides are TGCAGCGGGAGACTAGCGAGTTACAATGAGCAGTTCTTC. Residues: CSGRLASYNEQFF.

The rearrangement links TRBV7-3 to TRBJ2-5; no clear D gene. CDR1 and CDR2 (germline): SGHTA, FQGTGA. Deletions cut 4 bases from V and 5 bases from J, with 11 bases between. The CDR3 length is 13 residues. In DNA form, the CDR3 reads TGTGCCAGCAGCTCTAGGGTAGGGGAGACCCAGTACTTC. This codes for CASSSRVGETQYF.

This clonotype occurred a few times. The chain carries TRBV6-1 and TRBJ2-1; 8 bases map to TRBD2. The CDR3 is made up of 13 amino acids. Germline CDR1 reads MNHNS; CDR2 reads SASEGT. V gave up 6 bases and J gave up 10 bases; unmatched junction bases: 8. The CDR3 bases are TGTGCCAGCAGCCCCGGACTAGCAGAAGAGCAGTTCTTC. This translates into CASSPGLAEEQFF.